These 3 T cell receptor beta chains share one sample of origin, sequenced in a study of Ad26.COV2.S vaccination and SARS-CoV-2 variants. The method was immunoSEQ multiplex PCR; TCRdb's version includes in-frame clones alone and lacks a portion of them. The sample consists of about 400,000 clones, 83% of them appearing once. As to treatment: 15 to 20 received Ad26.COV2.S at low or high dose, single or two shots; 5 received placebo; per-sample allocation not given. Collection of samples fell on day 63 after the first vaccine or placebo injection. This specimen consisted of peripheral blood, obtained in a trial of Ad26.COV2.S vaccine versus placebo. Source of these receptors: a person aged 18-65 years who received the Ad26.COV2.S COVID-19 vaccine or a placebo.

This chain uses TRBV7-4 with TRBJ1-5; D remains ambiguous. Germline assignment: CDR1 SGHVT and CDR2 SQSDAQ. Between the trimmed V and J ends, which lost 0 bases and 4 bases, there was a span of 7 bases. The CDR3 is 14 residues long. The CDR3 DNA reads TGTGCCAGCAGCTTAGCGCGGGGAAATCAGCCCCAGCATTTT. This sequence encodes CASSLARGNQPQHF.

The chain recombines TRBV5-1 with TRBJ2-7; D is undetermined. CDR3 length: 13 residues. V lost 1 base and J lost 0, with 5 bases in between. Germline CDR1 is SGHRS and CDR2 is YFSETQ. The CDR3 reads CASSLRPSYEQYF. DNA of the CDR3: TGCGCCAGCAGCTTGCGTCCCTCCTACGAGCAGTACTTC. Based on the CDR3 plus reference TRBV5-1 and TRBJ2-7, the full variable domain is KAGVTQTPRYLIKTRGQQVTLSCSPISGHRSVSWYQQTPGQGLQFLFEYFSETQRNKGNFPGRFSGRQFSNSRSEMNVSTLELGDSALYLCASSLRPSYEQYFGPGTRLTVT.

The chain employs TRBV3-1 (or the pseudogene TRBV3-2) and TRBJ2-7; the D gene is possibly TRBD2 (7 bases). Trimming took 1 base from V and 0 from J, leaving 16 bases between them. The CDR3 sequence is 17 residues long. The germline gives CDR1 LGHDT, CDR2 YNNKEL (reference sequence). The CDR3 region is CASSQGGEGESSYEQYF. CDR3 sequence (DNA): TGTGCCAGCAGCCAAGGAGGGGAGGGGGAGAGCTCCTACGAGCAGTACTTC.